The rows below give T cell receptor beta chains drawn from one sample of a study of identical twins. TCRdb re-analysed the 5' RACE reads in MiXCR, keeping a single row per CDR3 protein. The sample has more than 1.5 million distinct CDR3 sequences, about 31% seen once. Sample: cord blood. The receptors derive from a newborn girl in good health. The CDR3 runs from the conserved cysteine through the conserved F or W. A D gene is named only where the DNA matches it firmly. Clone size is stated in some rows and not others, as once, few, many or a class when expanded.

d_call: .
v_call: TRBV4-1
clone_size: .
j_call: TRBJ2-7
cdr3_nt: TGCGCCAGCAGCCAAGTCGATGGGCCCTACGAGCAGTACTTC
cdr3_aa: CASSQVDGPYEQYF

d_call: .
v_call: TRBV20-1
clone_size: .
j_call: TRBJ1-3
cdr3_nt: TGCAGTGCTAGAGCCCCGGGAAACCTAAACACCATATATTTT
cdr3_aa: CSARAPGNLNTIYF

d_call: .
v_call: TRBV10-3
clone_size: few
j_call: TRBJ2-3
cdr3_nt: TGTGCCATCAGTGAGTACCCGGGGGCCAGCACAGATACGCAGTATTTT
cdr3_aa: CAISEYPGASTDTQYF

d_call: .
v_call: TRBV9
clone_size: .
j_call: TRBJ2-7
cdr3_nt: TGTGCCAGCAGCCCGAGCCTGGTGAGCTCCTACGAGCAGTACTTC
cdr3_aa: CASSPSLVSSYEQYF

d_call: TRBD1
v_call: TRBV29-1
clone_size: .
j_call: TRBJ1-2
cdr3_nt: TGCAGCGTTGAAGAAGGACAGGGGATATGGGGCTACACCTTC
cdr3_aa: CSVEEGQGIWGYTF

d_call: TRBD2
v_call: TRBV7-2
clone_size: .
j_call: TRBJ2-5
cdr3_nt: TGTGCCAGCAGCTTAGTCCCGACTAGCGGTCAAGAGACCCAGTACTTC
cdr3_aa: CASSLVPTSGQETQYF

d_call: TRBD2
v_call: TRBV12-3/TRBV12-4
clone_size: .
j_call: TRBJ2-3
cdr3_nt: TGTGCCAGCACCACCCTTAGCGGGGGGGCTCGAATTAGCACAGATACGCAGTATTTT
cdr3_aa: CASTTLSGGARISTDTQYF

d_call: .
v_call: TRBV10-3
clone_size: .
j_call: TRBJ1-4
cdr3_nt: TGTGCCATCAGTGAGTCGGCGGGGGCTGGGGAAAAACTGTTTTTT
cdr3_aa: CAISESAGAGEKLFF

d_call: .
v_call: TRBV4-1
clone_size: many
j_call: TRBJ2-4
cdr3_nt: TGCGCCAGCAGCCAAAAAGGATGGCAGTACTTC
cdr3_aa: CASSQKGWQYF

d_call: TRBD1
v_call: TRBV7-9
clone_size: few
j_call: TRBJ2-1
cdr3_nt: TGTGCCAGCAGCTCCCACAGGGGAAGCTCCTACAATGAGCAGTTCTTC
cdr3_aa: CASSSHRGSSYNEQFF

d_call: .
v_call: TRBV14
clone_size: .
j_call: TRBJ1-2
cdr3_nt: TGTGTCAGCAGCCACGCGGGATTCTTCTATGGCTACACCTTC
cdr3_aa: CVSSHAGFFYGYTF

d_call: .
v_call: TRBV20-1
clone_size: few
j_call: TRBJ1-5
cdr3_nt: TGCAGTGCTAGAGAAAGGCAGGCCAATCAGCCCCAGCATTTT
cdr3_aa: CSARERQANQPQHF

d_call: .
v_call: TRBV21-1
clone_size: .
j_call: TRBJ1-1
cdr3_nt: TGTGCCAGCAAGAGATCCTACAGGGAGGTGAACACTGAAGCTTTCTTT
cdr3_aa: CASKRSYREVNTEAFF

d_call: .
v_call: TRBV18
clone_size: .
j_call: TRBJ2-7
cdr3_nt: TGTGCCAGCTCACCTAAGTCCCCTAAGCACGAGCAGTACTTC
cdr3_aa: CASSPKSPKHEQYF

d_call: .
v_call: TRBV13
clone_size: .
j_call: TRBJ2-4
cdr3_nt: TGTGCCAGCAGCCCCACTCTGGGTGCCATTCAGTACTTC
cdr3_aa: CASSPTLGAIQYF

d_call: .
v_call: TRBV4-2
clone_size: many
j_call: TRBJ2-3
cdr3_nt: TGTGCCAGCAGTCCAAGTCGGGAGCACACAGATACGCAGTATTTT
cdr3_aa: CASSPSREHTDTQYF

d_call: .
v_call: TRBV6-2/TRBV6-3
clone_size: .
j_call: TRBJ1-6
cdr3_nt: TGTGCCAGCAGTTACCAGCGGAACCGGGCCGCCTATCCACCCCTCCACTTT
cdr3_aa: CASSYQRNRAAYPPLHF

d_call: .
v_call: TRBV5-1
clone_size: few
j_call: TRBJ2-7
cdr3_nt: TGCGCCAGCAGCTTGGCCTTCTCACAGTTACGAATTTCCTACGAGCAGTACTTC
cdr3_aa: CASSLAFSQLRISYEQYF

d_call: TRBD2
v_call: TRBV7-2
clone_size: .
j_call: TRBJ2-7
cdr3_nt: TGTGCCAGTACCCCGGGACTAGCTTACGAGCAGTACTTC
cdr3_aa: CASTPGLAYEQYF

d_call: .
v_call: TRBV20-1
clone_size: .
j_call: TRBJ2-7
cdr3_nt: TGCAGTGCTGGCTTCGACAGTCACTACGAGCAGTACTTC
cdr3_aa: CSAGFDSHYEQYF

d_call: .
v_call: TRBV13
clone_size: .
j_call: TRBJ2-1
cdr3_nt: TGTGCCAGCAGCTCGCCCGACAATGAGCAGTTCTTC
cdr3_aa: CASSSPDNEQFF

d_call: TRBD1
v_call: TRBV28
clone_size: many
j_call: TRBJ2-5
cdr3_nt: TGTGCCAGCAGTCTTACAGGGGAGTGGGAGACCCAGTACTTC
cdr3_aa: CASSLTGEWETQYF

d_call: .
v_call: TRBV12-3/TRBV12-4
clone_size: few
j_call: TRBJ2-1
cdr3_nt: TGTGCCAGCGGGAGTCCCGCGAATGAGCAGTTCTTC
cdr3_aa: CASGSPANEQFF

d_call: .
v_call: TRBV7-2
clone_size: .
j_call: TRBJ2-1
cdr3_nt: TGTGCCAGCAGCTTAGCTAGGAGCTCCTGCAATGAGCAGTTCTTC
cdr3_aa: CASSLARSSCNEQFF

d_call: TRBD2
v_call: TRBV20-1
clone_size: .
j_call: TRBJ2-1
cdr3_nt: TGCAGTGCTATTATCACGGGAGGAGGCTACAATGAGCAGTTCTTC
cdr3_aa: CSAIITGGGYNEQFF

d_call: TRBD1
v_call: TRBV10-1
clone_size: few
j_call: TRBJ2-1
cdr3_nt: TGCGCCAGCGATGGGGGACAGGTGACCTACAATGAGCAGTTCTTC
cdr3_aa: CASDGGQVTYNEQFF

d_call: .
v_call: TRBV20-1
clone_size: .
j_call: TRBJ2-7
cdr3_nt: TGCAGTGCCTCGACAGGAGGGCCATCCTACGAGCAGTACTTC
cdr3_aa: CSASTGGPSYEQYF

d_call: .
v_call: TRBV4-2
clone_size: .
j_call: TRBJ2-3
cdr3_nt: TGTGCCAGCAGCCAAGATCGAGAGTGTGGTTTCTCGGATACGCAGTATTTT
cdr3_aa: CASSQDRECGFSDTQYF

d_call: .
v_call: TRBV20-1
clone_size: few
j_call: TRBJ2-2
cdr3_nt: TGCAGTGCTAGAGATCGTGGCAAACCGAACACCGGGGAGCTGTTTTTT
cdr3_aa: CSARDRGKPNTGELFF

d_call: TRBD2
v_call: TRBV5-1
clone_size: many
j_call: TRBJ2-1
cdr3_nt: TGTGCCAGCTCACCGGGACTAGCGGGAGATGAGCAGTTCTTC
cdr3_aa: CASSPGLAGDEQFF

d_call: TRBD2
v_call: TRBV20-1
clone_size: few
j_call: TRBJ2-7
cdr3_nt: TGCAGTGCTAGTAGGGACTATAGCTCCTACGAGCAGTACTTC
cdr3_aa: CSASRDYSSYEQYF